The 24 T cell receptor beta chains below all came from one sample that was sequenced in a study of T cells in Graves' hyperthyroidism and ophthalmopathy. Template material for amplifying TCR beta CDR3 regions consisted of RNA transcripts. A set of HTBI primers served as the primers for a first-round RT-PCR of the TCR CDR3. One entry per CDR3 protein, called by TCRdb with MiXCR from the multiplex PCR reads. The table has about 600,000 distinct CDR3 sequences, 13% to 15% seen once. The sample was blood. The source is a woman between 18 and 29 years old with Graves' ophthalmopathy.

This clonotype was detected ten times or more. The chain joins TRBV7-9 to TRBJ2-1; 11 nucleotides line up with TRBD1. Per the germline V gene, CDR1 is SEHNR and CDR2 is FQNEAQ (reference sequence). This CDR3 is 15 amino acids long. The V and J ends lost 1 base and 8 bases, in that order; junction bases with no gene match: 4. This CDR3 reads CASSLGDRGFDEQFF. The CDR3 nucleotides read TGTGCCAGCAGCTTAGGGGACAGGGGGTTTGATGAGCAGTTCTTC.

This chain joins TRBV28 and TRBJ2-5, with 13 bases fitting TRBD2. The CDR3 is made up of 15 amino acids. Germline values: CDR1 MDHEN, CDR2 SYDVKM. J was trimmed by 3 bases and V by 7 bases; bases with no gene match: 5. The CDR3 DNA reads as TGTGCCAGCACCTCTGGACTAGCGGGAGAAGAGACCCAGTACTTC. Translating gives CASTSGLAGEETQYF.

This clonotype has just a few counts. One junction end disagrees with the germline gene, perhaps due to a read error. The chain uses TRBV7-7 and TRBJ2-7; TRBD2 might be the D (5 bases). The CDR3 totals 15 residues. The germline V gene has CDR1 SSHAT and CDR2 FNYEAQ (reference sequence). CDR3 bases: TGTGCTAGCAGCATAGCGCCGGGCCCCACCTACGAGCAGTACTTC. Protein: CASSIAPGPTYEQYF.

This clonotype was seen a single time. The rearrangement joins TRBV5-1 to TRBJ2-3; unclear D gene. V was pared by 5 bases and J by 7 bases, with 17 bases between. The germline V gene encodes CDR1 SGHRS and CDR2 YFSETQ. The CDR3 is made up of 14 amino acids. CDR3 sequence reads: CASSSDGSRNTQYF. The CDR3 bases are TGCGCCAGCAGTTCGGACGGTTCCAGGAATACGCAGTATTTT. Complete variable domain (other parts from reference TRBV5-1 and TRBJ2-3): KAGVTQTPRYLIKTRGQQVTLSCSPISGHRSVSWYQQTPGQGLQFLFEYFSETQRNKGNFPGRFSGRQFSNSRSEMNVSTLELGDSALYLCASSSDGSRNTQYFGPGTRLTVL.

This clonotype occurred many times. V usage is TRBV11-1 and J usage is TRBJ1-2; 7 bases are a match to TRBD1. V was clipped by 2 bases and J by 0 bases; unmatched bases: 3. From germline, CDR1 is SGHAT and CDR2 FQDESV (reference sequence). The CDR3 runs to 15 residues. This chain's CDR3 is CASSLKTGTNYGYTF. CDR3 in DNA: TGTGCCAGCAGCTTAAAGACAGGGACTAACTATGGCTACACCTTC.

The chain links TRBV5-1 to TRBJ2-5, with D maybe TRBD1 (6 bases). Germline values: CDR1 SGHRS, CDR2 YFSETQ. This CDR3 contains 15 residues. Trimming removed 0 bases at V and 5 bases at J, with 14 bases between. CDR3 nucleotides: TGCGCCAGCAGCTTGGCCTTACAGGGCGGGGAGACCCAGTACTTC. Translated: CASSLALQGGETQYF.

This clonotype was seen a few times. The J gene is TRBJ2-1, the V gene TRBV20-1; 13 nucleotides match TRBD2. V was clipped by 5 bases and J by 3 bases; unmatched bases: 31. The CDR3 length is 24 residues. Germline loops: CDR1 DFQATT, CDR2 SNEGSKA (reference sequence). Written as DNA, the CDR3 is TGCAGTGCTGAAAATTTTCCTGGGACTAGCGGGGTAGAGGGGGAGGGCCCTAACTACAATGAGCAGTTCTTC. Translation: CSAENFPGTSGVEGEGPNYNEQFF.

This clonotype was counted a few times. The chain links TRBV6-7 to TRBJ2-2; a possible D gene is TRBD2 (5 bases). TRBV6-7 is designated an ORF whose function remains uncertain. V was cut by 7 bases and J by 3 bases, with 18 bases left in between. CDR3 size: 16 residues. The CDR3 DNA reads TGTGCCAGCACCCCCGCGGACGGAGGATACACCGGGGAGCTGTTTTTT. This encodes CASTPADGGYTGELFF.

This clonotype came up many times. This chain links TRBV4-2 with TRBJ2-5, with D uncertain. This CDR3 is 15 amino acids long. From germline, CDR1 is LGHNA and CDR2 YNFKEQ. Trimming left V 0 bases short and J 1 base short, with 9 bases between. The CDR3 is CASSQDYGPQETQYF. The CDR3 DNA reads as TGTGCCAGCAGCCAAGATTATGGCCCCCAAGAGACCCAGTACTTC.

This chain uses TRBV2 with TRBJ2-6; either TRBD1 or TRBD2 may supply D (5 bases each). The CDR3 contains 17 residues. The V gene lost 5 bases and the J gene lost 0 bases, with 14 bases spanning the gap. Germline V gene lookup returns CDR1 SNHLY and CDR2 FYNNEI. CDR3 sequence (DNA): TGTGCCAGCAGTTCCCAGGGAGTTTTCTCTGGGGCCAACGTCCTGACTTTC. Protein product: CASSSQGVFSGANVLTF.

Ten or more counts support this clonotype. The V gene is TRBV3-1, the J gene TRBJ2-3; tentatively, D is TRBD2 (5 bases). Germline V gene data show CDR1 as LGHDT and CDR2 as YNNKEL (reference sequence). Trimming cost V 5 bases and J 0 bases, with 15 bases left between them. This CDR3 has 16 amino acids. This CDR3 reads CASSSRGGTSTDTQYF. The CDR3 nucleotides are TGTGCCAGCAGCTCACGCGGAGGCACTAGCACAGATACGCAGTATTTT.

The sample holds many counts of this clonotype. The gene calls are TRBV7-3 and TRBJ2-1, with 9 bases aligning to TRBD1. Germline assignment: CDR1 SGHTA and CDR2 FQGTGA. V trimming: 5 bases; J trimming: 10 bases; junction bases outside the gene matches: 6. The CDR3 is 13 residues long. The CDR3 loop is CASSATGTGEQFF. DNA for the CDR3: TGTGCCAGCAGCGCGACCGGGACAGGGGAGCAGTTCTTC. The full variable domain, completed using reference TRBV7-3 and TRBJ2-1, is GAGVSQTPSNKVTEKGKYVELRCDPISGHTALYWYRQSLGQGPEFLIYFQGTGAADDSGLPNDRFFAVRPEGSVSTLKIQRTERGDSAVYLCASSATGTGEQFFGPGTRLTVL.

A remark on this clonotype: This may come from a read error, since a much larger clone is one base off. The V and J genes are TRBV27 and TRBJ2-3, with D possibly matching TRBD2 (6 bases). Germline lookup yields CDR1 MNHEY and CDR2 SMNVEV (reference sequence). The CDR3 contains 16 residues. The CDR3 here is CAGSLSSDSPPGSQYF. As DNA, the CDR3 is TGTGCCGGCAGTTTGTCTAGCGATAGCCCCCCCGGCTCGCAGTATTTT.

As regards this clonotype: A much larger clone lies a single base off, so this may be a read error. The DNA for the CDR3 is TGTGCCAGCAGCCAGAGTGGCGGGAGGGGCCAGTACTTC. The encoded protein is CASSQSGGRGQYF. The gene calls are TRBV12-3 or TRBV12-4 and TRBJ2-5, with 9 bases identical to TRBD2. Unmatched junction bases numbered 9, after V lost 6 bases and J lost 10 bases. The length of the CDR3 is 13 residues.

As concerns this clonotype: A much larger clone is a single base away; this may be a read error. The gene calls are TRBV28 and TRBJ2-5; D is perhaps TRBD2 (6 bases). The V end lost 6 bases, the J end lost 9 bases, and 17 bases lay between the germline ends. This CDR3 has 13 residues. The germline gives CDR1 MDHEN, CDR2 SYDVKM. CDR3 amino acids: CASSDSVGEAQYF. DNA of the CDR3: TGTGCCAGCAGCGACTCAGTCGGGGAGGCCCAGTACTTC. Based on the CDR3 plus reference TRBV28 and TRBJ2-5, the full variable domain is DVKVTQSSRYLVKRTGEKVFLECVQDMDHENMFWYRQDPGLGLRLIYFSYDVKMKEKGDIPEGYSVSREKKERFSLILESASTNQTSMYLCASSDSVGEAQYFGPGTRLLVL.

Details on this clonotype: The junction shows a germline mismatch at one end, possibly a read error. The chain couples TRBV20-1 to TRBJ2-6; D might be TRBD1 or TRBD2, each matching 5 bases. Germline CDR1 DFQATT, CDR2 SNEGSKA (reference sequence). The CDR3 length is 15 residues. The CDR3, as DNA: TGCAGTGCCACCGGGACGAGTTCTGGGTCCAACGTCCTGACTTTC. This codes for CSATGTSSGSNVLTF.

The V gene is TRBV11-3, the J gene TRBJ2-3; either TRBD1 or TRBD2 may supply D (5 bases each). The V end was cut by 1 base, the J end by 2 bases, with 19 bases between. This CDR3 comprises 18 residues. Germline CDR1 SGHNT, CDR2 YENEEA. The CDR3, as DNA: TGTGCCAGCAGCTTAGTCCCCAGGGCTAGCAGTCCCACAGATACGCAGTATTTT. Protein: CASSLVPRASSPTDTQYF.

This clonotype was seen many times. The rearrangement joins TRBV7-8 to TRBJ2-7; 7 bases fit TRBD1. CDR3 length: 14 residues. From germline, CDR1 is SGHVS and CDR2 FQNEAQ. Trimming took 3 bases from V and 1 from J; bases not matched to a gene: 3. CDR3 DNA: TGTGCCAGCAGCTTCAGGGGGTCGTCCTACGAGCAGTACTTC. It translates to CASSFRGSSYEQYF.

This clonotype was detected many times. The chain recombines TRBV12-3 or TRBV12-4 with TRBJ2-5; TRBD1 might be the D (6 bases). The CDR3 covers 16 residues. V lost 5 bases, J lost 1 base, and 17 bases lay in between. This CDR3 reads CASSLYQWDIQETQYF. CDR3 DNA sequence: TGTGCCAGCAGTCTCTACCAATGGGACATCCAAGAGACCCAGTACTTC.

V gene TRBV18 combines with J gene TRBJ2-1, with 9 bases aligning to TRBD1. Germline V lookup: CDR1 KGHSH, CDR2 LQKENI. The CDR3 totals 13 residues. J was trimmed by 13 bases and V by 3 bases; bases with no gene match: 7. CDR3 DNA sequence: TGTGCCAGCTCACCCTCGGCGGACAGGGGACAGTTCTTC. Translation: CASSPSADRGQFF.

This clonotype showed up many times. The chain joins TRBV20-1 to TRBJ2-7, with TRBD1 matching over 8 bases. V lost 6 bases to trimming and J lost 3 bases; unmatched junction nucleotides: 7. Germline lookup yields CDR1 DFQATT and CDR2 SNEGSKA (reference sequence). The CDR3 totals 13 residues. In DNA, the CDR3 is TGCAGTGCGCCGGGACAGGTGGGCTACGAGCAGTACTTC. It specifies CSAPGQVGYEQYF.

Many counts were recorded for this clonotype. The V gene is TRBV6-2 or TRBV6-3, the J gene TRBJ2-5; 7 nucleotides match TRBD2. The length of the CDR3 is 14 residues. In germline, CDR1 is MNHEY, CDR2 SVGEGT. V lost 7 bases, J lost 2 bases, and 7 bases stayed unmatched. CDR3 bases: TGTGCCAGCACCACACCGGGAGGACAAGAGACCCAGTACTTC. Amino acids: CASTTPGGQETQYF.

CDR3 sequence: CASSYVGGSGNTIYF. DNA of the CDR3: TGTGCCAGCAGTTACGTGGGCGGGTCTGGAAACACCATATATTTT. The chain recombines TRBV6-2 or TRBV6-3 with TRBJ1-3; D call uncertain. Germline V CDR1 and CDR2: MNHEY, SVGEGT. The CDR3 length is 15 residues. V shed 2 bases and J shed 1 base, with 9 bases lying between them.

The chain links TRBV27 to TRBJ2-1; the D is unclear. There are 13 residues in the CDR3. The V gene's germline CDR1 is MNHEY and CDR2 SMNVEV (reference sequence). Trimming took off 3 bases at V and 2 bases at J, with 5 bases between the two ends. The CDR3 loop reads CASSFRTYNEQFF. In DNA form, the CDR3 reads TGTGCCAGCAGTTTCAGAACCTACAATGAGCAGTTCTTC.